This T cell receptor beta chain was profiled in a study of blood T cell repertoires in COVID-19. At the level of the study: The United States, Italy and Spain supplied acute and convalescent COVID-19 samples. T cells, B-cell-depleted T cells, or PBMCs supplied cDNA or gDNA.

CDR3 length equals 15 residues. Germline CDR1 reads SGHRS; CDR2 reads YFSETQ. V gave up 0 bases and J gave up 8 bases, with 12 bases separating them. Only in-frame clones appear in the TCRdb table, and some are missing; sequencing was by immunoSEQ multiplex PCR. This sample has a few hundred thousand clones; around 92% occur once, and the top ten carry around 3%. V usage is TRBV5-1 and J usage is TRBJ1-6, with unresolved D. This sequence originates from a woman in her thirties with COVID-19, enrolled during active disease. Sequencing input: peripheral blood. CDR3 residues: CASSLAITDYSPLHF. CDR3 in DNA: TGCGCCAGCAGCTTGGCTATCACGGACTATTCACCCCTCCACTTT.